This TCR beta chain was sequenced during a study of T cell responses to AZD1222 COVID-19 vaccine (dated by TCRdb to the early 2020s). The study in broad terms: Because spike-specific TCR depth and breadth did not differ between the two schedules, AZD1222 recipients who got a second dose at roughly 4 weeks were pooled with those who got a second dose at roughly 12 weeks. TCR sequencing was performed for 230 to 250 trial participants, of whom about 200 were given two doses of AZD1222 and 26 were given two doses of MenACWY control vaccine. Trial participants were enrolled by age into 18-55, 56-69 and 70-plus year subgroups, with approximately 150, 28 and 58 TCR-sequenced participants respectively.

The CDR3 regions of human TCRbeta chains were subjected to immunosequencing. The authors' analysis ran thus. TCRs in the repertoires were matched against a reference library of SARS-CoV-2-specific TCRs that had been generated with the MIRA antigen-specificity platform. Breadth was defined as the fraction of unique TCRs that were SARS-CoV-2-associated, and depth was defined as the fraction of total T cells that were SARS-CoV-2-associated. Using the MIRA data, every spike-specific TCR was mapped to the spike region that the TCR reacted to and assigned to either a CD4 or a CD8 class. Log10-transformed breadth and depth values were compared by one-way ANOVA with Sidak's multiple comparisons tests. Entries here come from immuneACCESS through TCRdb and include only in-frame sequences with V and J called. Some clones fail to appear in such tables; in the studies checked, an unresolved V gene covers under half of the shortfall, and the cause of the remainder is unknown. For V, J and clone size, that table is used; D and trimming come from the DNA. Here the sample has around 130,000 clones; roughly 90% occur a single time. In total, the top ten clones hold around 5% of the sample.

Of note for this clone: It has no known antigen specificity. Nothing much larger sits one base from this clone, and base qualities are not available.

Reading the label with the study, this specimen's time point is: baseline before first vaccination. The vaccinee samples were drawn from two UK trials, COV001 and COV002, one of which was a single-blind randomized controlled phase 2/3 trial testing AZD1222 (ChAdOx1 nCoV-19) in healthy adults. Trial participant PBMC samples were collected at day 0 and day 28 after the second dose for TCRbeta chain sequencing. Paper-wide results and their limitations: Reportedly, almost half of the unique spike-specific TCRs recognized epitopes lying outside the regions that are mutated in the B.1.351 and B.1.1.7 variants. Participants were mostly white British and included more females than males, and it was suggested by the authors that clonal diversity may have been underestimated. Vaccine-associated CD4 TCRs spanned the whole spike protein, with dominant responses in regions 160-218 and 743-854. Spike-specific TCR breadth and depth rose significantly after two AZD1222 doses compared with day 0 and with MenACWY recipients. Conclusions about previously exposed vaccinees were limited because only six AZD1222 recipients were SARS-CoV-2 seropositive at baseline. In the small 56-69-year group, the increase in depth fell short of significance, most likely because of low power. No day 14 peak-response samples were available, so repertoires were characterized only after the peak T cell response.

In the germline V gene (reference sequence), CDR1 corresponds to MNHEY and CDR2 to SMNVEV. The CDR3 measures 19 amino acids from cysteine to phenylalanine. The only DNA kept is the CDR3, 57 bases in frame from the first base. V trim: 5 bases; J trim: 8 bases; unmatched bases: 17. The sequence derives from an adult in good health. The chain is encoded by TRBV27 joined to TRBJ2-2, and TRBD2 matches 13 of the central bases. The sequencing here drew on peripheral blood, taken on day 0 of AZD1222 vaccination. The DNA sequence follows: TGTGCCAGCAGTCTTTTAACAACCGGACTAGCGGGAGTTTCGGGGGAGCTGTTTTTT. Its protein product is CASSLLTTGLAGVSGELFF.